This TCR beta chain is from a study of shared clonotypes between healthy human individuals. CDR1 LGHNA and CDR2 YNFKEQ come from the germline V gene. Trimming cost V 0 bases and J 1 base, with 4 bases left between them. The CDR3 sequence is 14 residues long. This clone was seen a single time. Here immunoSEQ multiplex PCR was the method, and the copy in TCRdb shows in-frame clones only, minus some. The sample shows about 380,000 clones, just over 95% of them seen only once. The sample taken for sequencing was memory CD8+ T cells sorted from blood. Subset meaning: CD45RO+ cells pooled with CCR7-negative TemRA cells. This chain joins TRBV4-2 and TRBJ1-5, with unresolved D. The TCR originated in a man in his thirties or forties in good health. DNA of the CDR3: TGTGCCAGCAGCCAAGATGGAAGCAATCAGCCCCAGCATTTT. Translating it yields CASSQDGSNQPQHF.